This T cell receptor beta chain was sequenced for a study of blood T cells in healthy people across ages. Study results and limitations: Expanded clonotype changes were possibly confounded by unknown donor CMV status.

A sample-barcoded 5' primer and a J-beta primer mix were used in a second PCR of about 7 to 12 cycles. TCRdb processed the 5' RACE reads anew with MiXCR; each CDR3 protein has one entry. Of 1.5 million to 2 million distinct CDR3 sequences in the sample, 28% were seen once. This clonotype has just a few counts. The antigen is undetermined. Isolated per sample were at least 7 million PBMCs. This CDR3 contains 16 residues. The germline V gene encodes CDR1 SEHNR and CDR2 FQNEAQ (reference sequence). Trimming removed 5 bases at V and 5 bases at J, with 18 bases between. The clonotype comes from a woman aged 25 to 39 in good health. The sequencing sample was made of blood. The chain combines TRBV7-9 with TRBJ2-2, with D hard to call. CDR3 sequence (DNA): TGTGCCAGCAGCCCCGGGCCTAGGAGTCGAACCGGGGAGCTGTTTTTT. This gives the protein CASSPGPRSRTGELFF.